Shown below are 28 T cell receptor beta chains from a single sample sequenced in a study of graft-versus-host responses after intestinal transplantation (dated by TCRdb to about 2021). No antigen has been identified for these receptors. The meaning of the sample's time point label: cells obtained before transplantation from donor or recipient. Receptor amplification or capture employed the immunoSEQ multiplex PCR assay. TCRdb took this table from immuneACCESS and kept in-frame rearrangements with V and J called. Such tables lack part of the clones; where checked against another copy, unresolved V genes explain under half of the gap, and the rest is unexplained. This sample lists about 100,000 clones; roughly 87% were detected once. The ten most abundant clones make up around 1% of the sample. Here the sequenced sample was unstimulated CD4+ T cells sorted from spleen or lymph node cells, taken before transplant. Receptor source: a human donor who was the organ donor for an intestinal transplant.

The chain carries TRBV4-1 and TRBJ1-5, with 12 bases that match TRBD1. The V gene's germline CDR1 is MGHRA and CDR2 YSYEKL. After removal of 3 bases from V and 9 bases from J, the junction contained 15 bases not matched to a gene. This CDR3 is built from 18 residues. Here the CDR3 reads CASSQKIGTGGVYWPQHF. CDR3 sequence (DNA): TGCGCCAGCAGCCAGAAGATCGGGACAGGGGGCGTATATTGGCCCCAGCATTTT.

J is TRBJ1-5 and V is TRBV6-5; D gene unclear. The CDR3 is 13 residues long. Trimming stripped 6 bases from V and 4 bases from J, with 10 bases between. In germline, CDR1 is MNHEY, CDR2 SVGAGI. This CDR3 is CASSYDGNQPQHF. As DNA, the CDR3 is TGTGCCAGCAGCTATGACGGGAATCAGCCCCAGCATTTT.

The rearrangement joins TRBV7-2 to TRBJ1-2, with D perhaps TRBD1 (6 bases). Germline lookup yields CDR1 SGHTA and CDR2 FQGNSA. V was pared by 4 bases and J by 8 bases, with 20 bases between. The CDR3 runs to 15 residues. The CDR3 coding sequence is TGTGCCAGCAGCTCGCCGACAGGCCACCTTAGGGGCTACACCTTC. Translation: CASSSPTGHLRGYTF.

This clone was detected only once. The chain joins TRBV28 to TRBJ1-2, with a possible D match to TRBD1 (5 bases). From germline, CDR1 is MDHEN and CDR2 SYDVKM. This CDR3 is built from 13 residues. The V end was cut by 10 bases, the J end by 8 bases, with 20 bases between. The CDR3 region is CAIFTSRGEGYTF. The CDR3 coding sequence is TGTGCCATCTTTACCTCGCGAGGGGAAGGCTACACCTTC.

This rearrangement joins TRBV28 to TRBJ1-1, with 9 positions matching TRBD1. Germline loops: CDR1 MDHEN, CDR2 SYDVKM. The CDR3 is made up of 15 amino acids. V was pared by 4 bases and J by 8 bases, with 11 bases of the junction left unmatched. The CDR3 spells CASSSLHLDRGEAFF. The CDR3 DNA is TGTGCCAGCAGTTCCCTACATCTTGACAGGGGGGAAGCTTTCTTT.

The sample holds a few counts of this clone. The chain uses TRBV19 and TRBJ1-3; perhaps TRBD1 as D (5 bases). The CDR3 runs to 13 residues. Trimming took off 8 bases at V and 0 bases at J, with 8 bases between the two ends. Germline CDR1 is LNHDA and CDR2 is SQIVND (reference sequence). CDR3 amino acids: CASRQHSGNTIYF. Written as DNA, the CDR3 is TGTGCCAGTCGACAGCACTCTGGAAACACCATATATTTT.

This clone was detected once. The chain has TRBV28 and TRBJ1-5; D call uncertain. CDR1 and CDR2 (germline): MDHEN, SYDVKM. V lost 4 bases to trimming and J lost 4 bases, with 20 bases between them. CDR3 length: 17 residues. CDR3 sequence: CASSSTRETRLNQPQHF. For the CDR3, the DNA is TGTGCCAGCAGTTCAACACGAGAGACGAGGCTTAATCAGCCCCAGCATTTT.

The CDR3 spells CASTMGSSGGNNEQFF. The CDR3, as DNA: TGTGCCAGCACCATGGGGTCTAGCGGGGGTAACAATGAGCAGTTCTTC. The genes are TRBV7-9 and TRBJ2-1, with 10 nucleotides matching TRBD2. CDR3 length: 16 residues. V dropped 7 bases and J dropped 5; count of bases not matched to a gene: 11. Germline V gene data show CDR1 as SEHNR and CDR2 as FQNEAQ (reference sequence).

The CDR3 protein is CASSSYVGPETQYF. The CDR3 coding sequence is TGTGCCTCCTCATCCTATGTGGGGCCGGAGACCCAGTACTTC. This chain joins TRBV2 and TRBJ2-5; maybe TRBD1 (5 bases). The CDR3 runs 14 residues. CDR1 and CDR2 from the germline V gene are SNHLY and FYNNEI. V dropped 11 bases and J dropped 5 bases, with 21 bases sitting between them.

V and J are TRBV19 and TRBJ1-1, with D unresolved. This CDR3 contains 13 residues. V was trimmed by 7 bases and J by 0 bases, leaving 9 bases between them. The germline V gene encodes CDR1 LNHDA and CDR2 SQIVND (reference sequence). CDR3 in amino acids: CASNSGMNTEAFF. The DNA of the CDR3 is TGTGCCAGTAACTCCGGGATGAACACTGAAGCTTTCTTT.

V usage is TRBV9 and J usage is TRBJ1-2; D gene unclear. The CDR3 has 12 residues. V dropped 3 bases and J dropped 7 bases, with 10 bases sitting between them. CDR1 and CDR2 from the germline V gene are SGDLS and YYNGEE. CDR3: CASSGTAGGYTF. The DNA for the CDR3 is TGTGCCAGCAGCGGGACCGCGGGTGGCTACACCTTC.

On this clone: Other DNA sequences of this sample code for an identical CDR3. This chain joins TRBV27 and TRBJ2-1, with TRBD1 matching 9 bases. CDR3 size: 15 residues. The germline gives CDR1 MNHEY, CDR2 SMNVEV (reference sequence). V trimming: 5 bases; J trimming: 11 bases; junction bases outside the gene matches: 13. The CDR3 nucleotides read TGTGCCAGCAGTCTGGGGACAGGGAGGGTGAGAAAGCAGTTCTTC. This gives the protein CASSLGTGRVRKQFF.

This clone was detected only once. The chain couples TRBV7-3 to TRBJ2-5; maybe TRBD1 (6 bases). In germline, CDR1 is SGHTA, CDR2 FQGTGA. V was pared by 0 bases and J by 0 bases, with 8 bases between. This CDR3 is 15 amino acids long. CDR3 residues: CASSLTGQNQETQYF. Here the CDR3 DNA reads TGTGCCAGCAGCTTAACTGGACAGAACCAAGAGACCCAGTACTTC.

The chain uses TRBV7-2 and TRBJ1-5, with unresolved D. CDR3 length equals 14 residues. Germline V lookup: CDR1 SGHTA, CDR2 FQGNSA. V gave up 2 bases and J gave up 0 bases, with 5 bases separating them. The CDR3 sequence is CASSLQYSNQPQHF. CDR3 bases: TGTGCCAGCAGCTTACAATATAGCAATCAGCCCCAGCATTTT.

This clone came up a few times. This sequence joins TRBV6-1 and TRBJ2-4; D remains unclear. V was trimmed by 2 bases and J by 0 bases, leaving 8 bases between them. In germline, CDR1 is MNHNS, CDR2 SASEGT. The CDR3 length is 15 residues. As DNA, the CDR3 is TGTGCCAGCAGTGAAAGGAGCATAGCCAAAAACATTCAGTACTTC. Protein: CASSERSIAKNIQYF.

V is TRBV5-1 and J is TRBJ1-1, with a possible D match to TRBD1 (6 bases). CDR1 and CDR2 from the germline V gene are SGHRS and YFSETQ. The CDR3 loop spans 13 amino acids. With 4 bases removed from V and 11 bases from J, the gap between germline ends came to 18 bases. CDR3 DNA sequence: TGCGCCAGCAGCAGGGGGGATTCCCCCTGGGCTTTCTTT. Translating gives CASSRGDSPWAFF.

V gene TRBV7-3 combines with J gene TRBJ2-5; the D gene could be TRBD1 or TRBD2 (6 bases each). Per the germline V gene, CDR1 is SGHTA and CDR2 is FQGTGA. There are 15 residues in the CDR3. V was clipped by 4 bases and J by 10 bases, with 22 bases between them. In nucleotides, the CDR3 is TGTGCCAGCAGCTCGGCCGGGACCCGAGAGGGGGGCCAGTACTTC. Translated, it gives CASSSAGTREGGQYF.

V gene TRBV9 combines with J gene TRBJ2-5; D may be TRBD2 (5 bases). Per germline, CDR1 SGDLS and CDR2 YYNGEE. Trimming removed 0 bases at V and 0 bases at J, with 18 bases between. The CDR3 is 18 amino acids. This CDR3 is CASSVGWVGGINQETQYF. CDR3 nucleotide sequence: TGTGCCAGCAGCGTAGGGTGGGTTGGAGGCATAAACCAAGAGACCCAGTACTTC.

The chain employs TRBV10-2 and TRBJ2-5; 7 bases are a match to TRBD1. The V gene end was trimmed by 2 bases and the J gene end by 2 bases; junction bases not matched to a gene: 5. This CDR3 comprises 15 residues. CDR1 is WSHSY, CDR2 SAAADI, per germline. CDR3 sequence: CASSEPGQKQETQYF. The CDR3 coding sequence is TGCGCCAGCAGTGAGCCGGGACAGAAACAAGAGACCCAGTACTTC.

The rearrangement uses TRBV18 and TRBJ1-1; D gene ambiguous. V lost 1 base to trimming and J lost 0 bases, with 9 bases between them. Germline CDR1 reads KGHSH; CDR2 reads LQKENI. This CDR3 contains 15 residues. The CDR3 nucleotides read TGTGCCAGCTCACCACAGGGATCCATGAACACTGAAGCTTTCTTT. Amino acid sequence: CASSPQGSMNTEAFF.

The J gene is TRBJ2-3, the V gene TRBV6-4; TRBD2 aligns across 8 bases. The CDR3 has 16 amino acids. Trimming cost V 5 bases and J 3 bases; bases outside gene matches: 10. Germline V gene data show CDR1 as MRHNA and CDR2 as SNTAGT. CDR3 DNA sequence: TGTGCCAGCAGTAACCAGACTAGCGACCCGACAGATACGCAGTATTTT. This codes for CASSNQTSDPTDTQYF.

This clone was seen only once. The chain recombines TRBV28 with TRBJ2-5, with D possibly being TRBD2 (6 bases). This CDR3 has 14 residues. V was pared by 5 bases and J by 5 bases, with 15 bases between. Germline-derived CDR1 and CDR2 are MDHEN and SYDVKM. CDR3: CASSPAGREETQYF. The CDR3 DNA sequence: TGTGCCAGCAGTCCCGCGGGCCGGGAGGAGACCCAGTACTTC. The full variable domain, its missing parts supplied by reference TRBV28 and TRBJ2-5, is DVKVTQSSRYLVKRTGEKVFLECVQDMDHENMFWYRQDPGLGLRLIYFSYDVKMKEKGDIPEGYSVSREKKERFSLILESASTNQTSMYLCASSPAGREETQYFGPGTRLLVL.

The gene calls are TRBV4-2 and TRBJ1-4, with 8 bases fitting TRBD1. Germline V lookup: CDR1 LGHNA, CDR2 YNFKEQ. The CDR3 totals 16 residues. With V trimmed by 0 bases and J by 7 bases, 7 bases remained unmatched. CDR3 loop: CASSQDVDRGGEKLFF. The CDR3 DNA sequence: TGTGCCAGCAGCCAAGACGTTGACAGGGGAGGTGAAAAACTGTTTTTT.

The rearrangement links TRBV27 to TRBJ2-2; no clear D. Between the trimmed V and J ends, which lost 5 bases and 2 bases, there was a span of 9 bases. The CDR3 sequence is 14 residues long. Germline CDR1 reads MNHEY; CDR2 reads SMNVEV (reference sequence). As DNA, the CDR3 is TGTGCCAGCAGTCGGGTCTATAACACCGGGGAGCTGTTTTTT. It encodes CASSRVYNTGELFF.

This chain joins TRBV2 and TRBJ2-6, with D tentatively TRBD1 (6 bases). The CDR3 is 18 residues long. Per germline, CDR1 SNHLY and CDR2 FYNNEI. V lost 4 bases, J lost 1 base, and 17 bases lay in between. CDR3 loop: CASSGGLDRSSGANVLTF. The CDR3 nucleotides are TGTGCCAGCAGTGGGGGCTTAGACAGGTCATCTGGGGCCAACGTCCTGACTTTC.

The chain couples TRBV28 to TRBJ1-4, with 9 bases that match TRBD1. Germline V CDR1 and CDR2: MDHEN, SYDVKM. The CDR3 is 16 residues long. The V and J ends lost 10 bases and 8 bases, in that order; junction bases with no gene match: 17. The CDR3 spells CATSSGQGIVREKLFF. Written as DNA, the CDR3 is TGTGCCACCTCTTCGGGACAGGGTATCGTTAGGGAAAAACTGTTTTTT.

V usage is TRBV28 and J usage is TRBJ1-2; 10 positions match TRBD1. The germline CDR1 and CDR2 sequences are MDHEN and SYDVKM. This CDR3 comprises 15 residues. The J segment lost 8 bases and the V segment lost 2 bases, leaving 8 bases of the junction unmatched. The CDR3 protein is CASSLDATGGSGYTF. DNA of the CDR3: TGTGCCAGCAGTTTAGATGCGACAGGGGGCTCGGGCTACACCTTC.

The chain recombines TRBV28 with TRBJ1-1; D unclear. Germline CDR1 reads MDHEN; CDR2 reads SYDVKM. This CDR3 has 12 amino acids. Trimming stripped 7 bases from V and 3 bases from J, with 9 bases between. CDR3 sequence reads: CASTRKDTEAFF. The CDR3 DNA reads as TGTGCCAGCACGCGAAAGGACACTGAAGCTTTCTTT.